This TCR beta chain was found in a study of CD8+CD57+ T cells in acquired aplastic anemia. Overall study results and limits: Patients showed no significant difference from controls in CD8+ Simpson's diversity. There were 25 to 30 CD8+ CDR3 sequences that occurred in both patients and controls.

Genomic DNA served as template for TCR beta VDJ and CDR3 profiling. TCRdb independently ran MiXCR on the reads; one entry per CDR3 protein. The sample gives some 180,000 distinct CDR3 sequences, 63% of which show up once; approximately 46% is in the top ten. This clonotype was seen a few times. Antigen: not known. This CDR3 spans 14 amino acids. Germline CDR1 and CDR2: SNHLY and FYNNEI. V shed 3 bases and J 7 bases; nucleotides not matched to a gene: 3. By flow cytometry, patients selected for sequencing had shown an expansion of CD8+CD57+ cells. The cohort consisted entirely of patients having severe acquired aplastic anemia.

V usage is TRBV2 and J usage is TRBJ1-6, with 7 bases aligning to TRBD1. What was sequenced was sorted CD4+, CD8+, or CD8+CD57+ T cells (not recorded which) from PBMCs. The TCR comes from a human donor with aplastic anemia. The CDR3 loop is CASSDQGGNSPLHF. Written as DNA, the CDR3 is TGTGCCAGCAGTGATCAGGGGGGAAATTCACCCCTCCACTTT. Full variable domain (outside the CDR3, taken from reference TRBV2 and TRBJ1-6): EPEVTQTPSHQVTQMGQEVILRCVPISNHLYFYWYRQILGQKVEFLVSFYNNEISEKSEIFDDQFSVERPDGSNFTLKIRSTKLEDSAMYFCASSDQGGNSPLHFGNGTRLTVT.